Sequencing of this T cell receptor (beta chain) was carried out in a study of early T cells in non-severe SARS-CoV-2 infection. For the study at large: Investigators sequenced bulk RNA drawn from unsorted whole blood, and chains remained unpaired. The study, taken as a whole, reports: Using VDJdb, the matching emphasized anti-spike CD8 responses while missing private and CD4 specificities.

cDNA molecules, individually, were tagged with unique molecular identifiers. TCRdb itself ran the 5' RACE reads through MiXCR, one entry per CDR3 protein. The data contain tens of thousands of distinct CDR3 sequences, over 9% of them singletons. On this clonotype: Its antigen is not identified.

The receptor was isolated from an adult who was a healthcare worker with PCR-confirmed SARS-CoV-2 infection or an uninfected control (not recorded which). The specimen was whole blood, collected at baseline.

DNA for the CDR3: TGTGCCAGCTCACGGACGAGGAACACTGAAGCTTTCTTT. Protein sequence: CASSRTRNTEAFF. The chain couples TRBV18 to TRBJ1-1, with D uncertain. Germline loops: CDR1 KGHSH, CDR2 LQKENI. Trimming removed 4 bases from V and 1 base from J, with 7 bases in between. The CDR3 is 13 residues long.